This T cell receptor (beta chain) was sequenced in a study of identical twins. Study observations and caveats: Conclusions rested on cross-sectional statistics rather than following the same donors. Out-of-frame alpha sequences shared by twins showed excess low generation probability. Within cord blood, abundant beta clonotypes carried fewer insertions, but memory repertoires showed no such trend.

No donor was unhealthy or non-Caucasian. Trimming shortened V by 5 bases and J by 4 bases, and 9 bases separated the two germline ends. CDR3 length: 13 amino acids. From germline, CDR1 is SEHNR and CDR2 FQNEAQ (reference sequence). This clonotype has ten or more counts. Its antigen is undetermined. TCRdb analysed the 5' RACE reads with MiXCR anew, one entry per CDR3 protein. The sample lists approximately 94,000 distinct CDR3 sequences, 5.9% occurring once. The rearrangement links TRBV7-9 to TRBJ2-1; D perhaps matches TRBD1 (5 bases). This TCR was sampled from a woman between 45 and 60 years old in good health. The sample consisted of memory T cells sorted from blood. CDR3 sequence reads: CASSQGRYNEQFF. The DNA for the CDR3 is TGTGCCAGCAGCCAGGGCCGTTACAATGAGCAGTTCTTC.